This TCR beta chain comes out of a study of T cell changes during pregnancy in multiple sclerosis. The CDR3 extends over 13 amino acids. The germline CDR1 and CDR2 sequences are SGHVS and FQNEAQ. Trimming took off 1 base at V and 5 bases at J, with 6 bases between the two ends. Profiling relied on immunoSEQ multiplex PCR, and the TCRdb table lists in-frame clones only, not all of them. The profile shows tens of thousands of clones, 89% of them singletons. This clone is a singleton in its sample. Sequencing was performed on CD8+ T cells from peripheral blood mononuclear cells, taken in the second trimester of pregnancy. The J gene is TRBJ1-5, the V gene TRBV7-8; no firm D call. The clonotype originates from a female donor with multiple sclerosis, enrolled in a pregnancy study. The CDR3 DNA follows: TGTGCCAGCAGCTTAGACCGGTATCAGCCCCAGCATTTT. The encoded protein is CASSLDRYQPQHF.